These 11 T cell receptor beta chains came from one sample sequenced in a study of vaccination and CD4 T cells after COVID-19. Treatment meaning: roughly 10-day PBMC culture with coronavirus spike peptide pools or control peptides (ViraFEST assay). Researchers used the Oncomine TCR Beta short-read assay to sequence DNA from cultured CD4+ T cells. TCRdb fed the PCR reads into MiXCR, producing one record per CDR3 protein. Counted here are 11,000 or so distinct CDR3 sequences, 60% to 75% occurring once; the ten biggest clones make up approximately 13%. These receptors have no identified antigens. The source material was CD4+ T cells from blood, cultured in vitro. The receptors here all came from a human donor who had recovered from COVID-19.

The J gene is TRBJ1-5, the V gene TRBV28, with unresolved D. V was cut by 3 bases and J by 0 bases, with 6 bases left in between. CDR1 and CDR2 (germline): MDHEN, SYDVKM. The CDR3 runs 14 residues. CDR3 DNA: TGTGCCAGCAGTTTGCGGGGTAGCAATCAGCCCCAGCATTTT. The encoded protein is CASSLRGSNQPQHF.

This clonotype has only a few counts. The chain has TRBV28 and TRBJ2-1; D tentatively reads TRBD1 or TRBD2 (5 bases each). There are 12 residues in the CDR3. The germline V gene has CDR1 MDHEN and CDR2 SYDVKM. Trimming shortened V by 9 bases and J by 9 bases, and 15 bases separated the two germline ends. This chain's CDR3 is CASRGGYGEQFF. In DNA, the CDR3 is TGTGCCAGTCGTGGGGGATACGGTGAGCAGTTCTTC. Combining the CDR3 with reference TRBV28 and TRBJ2-1 gives the whole variable domain DVKVTQSSRYLVKRTGEKVFLECVQDMDHENMFWYRQDPGLGLRLIYFSYDVKMKEKGDIPEGYSVSREKKERFSLILESASTNQTSMYLCASRGGYGEQFFGPGTRLTVL.

The chain employs TRBV7-9 and TRBJ1-1; perhaps TRBD1 as D (6 bases). The CDR3 has 14 amino acids. CDR1 is SEHNR and CDR2 is FQNEAQ in the germline V gene (reference sequence). The V end was cut by 5 bases, the J end by 2 bases, with 12 bases between. CDR3 DNA sequence: TGTGCCAGCAGCGCCGGGGGGGGCAACACTGAAGCTTTCTTT. Amino acids: CASSAGGGNTEAFF.

The table lists this clonotype with a few counts. The rearrangement joins TRBV28 to TRBJ2-5, with D maybe TRBD1 (6 bases). Germline assignment: CDR1 MDHEN and CDR2 SYDVKM. The CDR3 loop spans 17 amino acids. Deletions cut 1 base from V and 2 bases from J, with 17 bases between. In DNA, the CDR3 is TGTGCCAGCAGTTTATCTGGGGGCAGATGGACTCAAGAGACCCAGTACTTC. It codes for CASSLSGGRWTQETQYF.

The chain has TRBV6-4 and TRBJ2-1, with TRBD1 matching over 9 bases. There are 15 residues in the CDR3. CDR1 is MRHNA, CDR2 SNTAGT, per germline. The junction had 0 bases not matched to a gene; V was cut back by 0 bases and J by 3 bases. The CDR3 here is CASSDSTGGYNEQFF. In DNA, the CDR3 is TGTGCCAGCAGTGACTCGACAGGGGGCTACAATGAGCAGTTCTTC.

V is TRBV6-5 and J is TRBJ2-7, with TRBD2 matching over 12 bases. The CDR3 extends over 15 amino acids. J was trimmed by 4 bases and V by 4 bases; bases with no gene match: 5. Germline CDR1 MNHEY, CDR2 SVGAGI. CDR3 bases: TGTGCCAGCAGTTGGACTAGCGGGACTTTTTACGAGCAGTACTTC. Amino acid sequence: CASSWTSGTFYEQYF.

This clonotype came up a few times. The chain recombines TRBV15 with TRBJ2-3, with 8 bases that match TRBD1. V lost 3 bases, J lost 1 base, and 12 bases stayed unmatched. The germline V gene encodes CDR1 LNHNV and CDR2 YYDKDF (reference sequence). This CDR3 has 18 residues. CDR3 DNA: TGTGCCACCAGCAGCCCCAGGGGGCCTGGGGTCCGCACAGATACGCAGTATTTT. Residues: CATSSPRGPGVRTDTQYF. Variable domain in full (rest from reference TRBV15 and TRBJ2-3): DAMVIQNPRYQVTQFGKPVTLSCSQTLNHNVMYWYQQKSSQAPKLLFHYYDKDFNNEADTPDNFQSRRPNTSFCFLDIRSPGLGDTAMYLCATSSPRGPGVRTDTQYFGPGTRLTVL.

The genes are TRBV7-9 and TRBJ1-1, with TRBD1 identical over 8 bases. Unmatched junction bases numbered 10, after V lost 6 bases and J lost 4 bases. The CDR3 sequence is 15 residues long. CDR1 and CDR2 (germline): SEHNR, FQNEAQ (reference sequence). CDR3 sequence reads: CASSPPGGLGTEAFF. For the CDR3, the DNA is TGTGCCAGCAGTCCCCCAGGGGGCTTGGGCACTGAAGCTTTCTTT.

The gene calls are TRBV10-3 and TRBJ2-2, with D maybe TRBD2 (5 bases). The CDR3 spans 13 residues. CDR1 and CDR2 (germline): ENHRY, SYGVKD. The V end lost 6 bases, the J end lost 8 bases, and 13 bases lay between the germline ends. The CDR3 DNA is TGTGCCATCAGCGCACGGGGTGAGGGGGAGCTGTTTTTT. It translates to CAISARGEGELFF.

The rearrangement uses TRBV28 and TRBJ1-5; unclear D gene. V was trimmed by 2 bases and J by 7 bases, leaving 15 bases between them. Germline V CDR1 and CDR2: MDHEN, SYDVKM. CDR3 length equals 15 residues. CDR3 sequence reads: CASSLTNLVGQPQHF. The CDR3 DNA sequence: TGTGCCAGCAGTTTAACTAACTTGGTGGGGCAGCCCCAGCATTTT.

The chain employs TRBV7-3 and TRBJ2-1; D is uncertain. The CDR3 runs to 13 residues. CDR1 and CDR2 from the germline V gene are SGHTA and FQGTGA. Trimming removed 1 base at V and 8 bases at J, with 9 bases between. This CDR3 reads CASSLNQLDEQFF. As DNA, the CDR3 is TGTGCCAGCAGCTTAAATCAGCTAGATGAGCAGTTCTTC.